This TCR beta chain was retrieved from a study of T cell responses to AZD1222 COVID-19 vaccine. Whole-study findings and limits: Sampling that yielded the repertoires occurred only after the peak T cell response. Among the donors, most were white British and more were female, and clonal diversity was possibly underestimated.

TCRdb keeps only in-frame clones here, not all; method: immunoSEQ multiplex PCR. The data hold about 150,000 clones, with 70% to 90% observed a single time. Concerning this clone itself: Its antigen is unknown.

The CDR3 sequence is 12 residues long. Germline V gene data show CDR1 as PRHDT and CDR2 as FYEKMQ (reference sequence). V lost 1 base and J 3 bases, leaving 4 bases between the germline ends. The source of this sequence is an adult in good health. This sample comprised peripheral blood, obtained on day 0 of AZD1222 vaccination. The rearrangement joins TRBV13 to TRBJ2-7, with D hard to call. This CDR3 reads CASSLEDYEQYF. DNA for the CDR3: TGTGCCAGCAGCTTAGAGGACTACGAGCAGTACTTC.